This T cell receptor (beta chain) was sequenced in a study of shared clonotypes between healthy human individuals. Study-level findings and limits: Between a few donors, naive CD4 clonotypes were shared at a level of around 5.2%.

The naive CD8 fraction comprised CD45RO-negative cells positively selected for CCR7 and excluded terminally differentiated effector memory CD45RA+ cells. The authors ran the assay at deep level. Data came from immunoSEQ multiplex PCR; TCRdb stores just in-frame clones and leaves some out. This table has some 800,000 clones, about 91% appearing once. This clone occurred a few times. Its specificity is not known. This could be a read error, since a much larger clone is one nucleotide away. Input material: naive CD8+ T cells sorted from blood. This clonotype originated in a man aged 30-40 years in good health.

The chain's CDR3 is CASSEANTGELFF. For the CDR3, the DNA is TGTGCCAGCAGTGAAGCGAACACCGGGGAGCTGTTTTTT. J is TRBJ2-2 and V is TRBV6-1; D remains unclear. The CDR3 consists of 13 residues. The V end lost 0 bases, the J end lost 1 base, and 0 bases lay between the germline ends. Germline lookup yields CDR1 MNHNS and CDR2 SASEGT.